This T cell receptor beta chain was observed in a study of shared clonotypes between healthy human individuals. Study-level information: In total, the donors were two women and a few men aged 18 to 49.

Study results and caveats: Clonotype sharing among donors was expected to depend on sequencing depth.

With respect to this clone: As yet, its antigen is unknown.

CD45RA-negative memory and CD45RA+ naive subsets were split from the CD4+ cells. Here immunoSEQ multiplex PCR was the method, and the copy in TCRdb shows in-frame clones only, minus some. Here the sample spans some 1.5 million clones, around 97% being singletons. V lost 4 bases, J lost 4 bases, and 9 bases lay in between. CDR1 is LNHNV, CDR2 YYDKDF, per germline (reference sequence). The CDR3 is 13 residues long. This chain links TRBV15 with TRBJ2-3; unclear D gene. The sequenced sample was naive CD4+ T cells sorted from blood. The subset denotes: CD45RA+ positively selected. The TCR originated in a man aged 30 to 39 in good health. CDR3: CATSKVSADTQYF. The CDR3 coding sequence is TGTGCCACCAGCAAAGTTTCCGCAGATACGCAGTATTTT. Filled out from reference TRBV15 and TRBJ2-3, the complete variable domain reads DAMVIQNPRYQVTQFGKPVTLSCSQTLNHNVMYWYQQKSSQAPKLLFHYYDKDFNNEADTPDNFQSRRPNTSFCFLDIRSPGLGDTAMYLCATSKVSADTQYFGPGTRLTVL.